Listed here are 30 T cell receptor beta chains from one sample, sequenced in a study of early T cells in non-severe SARS-CoV-2 infection. TCRdb re-analysed the 5' RACE reads in MiXCR, keeping a single row per CDR3 protein. The sample consists of approximately 67,000 distinct CDR3 sequences, approximately 10% of them appearing once. The sample taken for sequencing was whole blood. These receptor sequences come from an adult who was a healthcare worker with PCR-confirmed SARS-CoV-2 infection or an uninfected control (not recorded which).

In this sample, this clonotype turned up many times. This chain joins TRBV12-3 or TRBV12-4 and TRBJ1-1; D is uncertain. The CDR3 is 14 amino acids. With 2 bases removed from V and 2 bases from J, the gap between germline ends came to 9 bases. CDR3 nucleotide sequence: TGTGCCAGCAGTTTAATGGGAAAAAACACTGAAGCTTTCTTT. Residues: CASSLMGKNTEAFF.

This clonotype was observed many times. The J gene is TRBJ2-1, the V gene TRBV6-2 or TRBV6-3; 7 nucleotides align to TRBD1. This CDR3 is built from 15 residues. J lost 1 base, V lost 6 bases, and 6 bases had no gene match. Germline V lookup: CDR1 MNHEY, CDR2 SVGEGT. CDR3 nucleotide sequence: TGTGCCAGCAGAACAGGGGTAGGGTCCTACAATGAGCAGTTCTTC. This encodes CASRTGVGSYNEQFF.

This clonotype was observed many times. The chain uses TRBV7-9 and TRBJ2-2, with D perhaps matching TRBD1 (6 bases). This CDR3 has 15 residues. The germline V gene encodes CDR1 SEHNR and CDR2 FQNEAQ (reference sequence). Between the trimmed V and J ends, which lost 4 bases and 1 base, there was a span of 10 bases. The CDR3 DNA follows: TGTGCCAGCAGCTCTCAGGGACAGAACACCGGGGAGCTGTTTTTT. Translation gives CASSSQGQNTGELFF.

This chain joins TRBV3-1 and TRBJ2-7; D may be TRBD1 (7 bases). This CDR3 region has 15 residues. V lost 3 bases and J 1 base, leaving 13 bases between the germline ends. Germline V CDR1 and CDR2: LGHDT, YNNKEL (reference sequence). CDR3 sequence reads: CASSHQGGRSYEQYF. CDR3 sequence (DNA): TGTGCCAGCAGCCATCAGGGGGGCCGTTCCTACGAGCAGTACTTC.

This clonotype was seen many times. This chain connects TRBV5-1 to TRBJ2-7; D is unclear. CDR3 length: 15 amino acids. The ends were cut back, 2 bases at V and 6 bases at J, with 18 bases in the middle. Germline loops: CDR1 SGHRS, CDR2 YFSETQ. The chain's CDR3 is CASSFETQGMREQYF. The CDR3 DNA follows: TGCGCCAGCAGCTTCGAGACGCAAGGAATGCGCGAGCAGTACTTC. Combining the CDR3 with reference TRBV5-1 and TRBJ2-7 gives the whole variable domain KAGVTQTPRYLIKTRGQQVTLSCSPISGHRSVSWYQQTPGQGLQFLFEYFSETQRNKGNFPGRFSGRQFSNSRSEMNVSTLELGDSALYLCASSFETQGMREQYFGPGTRLTVT.

The sample holds many counts of this clonotype. J is TRBJ2-1 and V is TRBV11-2; a weak D match, TRBD1 (6 bases). The V end lost 6 bases, the J end lost 3 bases, and 15 bases lay between the germline ends. CDR3 length equals 15 residues. Germline loops: CDR1 SGHAT, CDR2 FQNNGV. Written as DNA, the CDR3 is TGTGCCAGCAGTTCCCAAACAGGGAACTACAATGAGCAGTTCTTC. Residues: CASSSQTGNYNEQFF.

The chain joins TRBV23-1 to TRBJ1-5; maybe TRBD1 (5 bases). TRBV23-1 is designated an ORF whose function remains uncertain. This CDR3 has 15 residues. Trimming took off 6 bases at V and 4 bases at J, with 16 bases between the two ends. CDR3 nucleotides: TGCGCCAGCAGGGGACGGAGCAGGACTAATCAGCCCCAGCATTTT. Its protein is CASRGRSRTNQPQHF.

This clonotype was counted ten times or more. The CDR3 loop is CASSAGLAGGENEQFF. For the CDR3, the DNA is TGTGCCAGCAGCGCAGGACTAGCGGGAGGCGAGAATGAGCAGTTCTTC. The V call is TRBV7-9, the J call TRBJ2-1, with 14 positions matching TRBD2. J lost 7 bases, V lost 5 bases, and 7 bases had no gene match. This CDR3 contains 16 residues. The germline V gene encodes CDR1 SEHNR and CDR2 FQNEAQ (reference sequence).

In this sample, this clonotype turned up many times. The chain combines TRBV6-1 with TRBJ2-5, with TRBD1 identical over 9 bases. The CDR3 length is 15 residues. Germline V CDR1 and CDR2: MNHNS, SASEGT. J was trimmed by 1 base and V by 10 bases; bases with no gene match: 10. Here the CDR3 reads CAISRDRVGQETQYF. The CDR3 bases are TGTGCCATCTCCCGGGACAGGGTGGGCCAAGAGACCCAGTACTTC.

This chain uses TRBV21-1 with TRBJ2-7; the table assigns TRBD1, which was not confirmed against the DNA. TRBV21-1 is deemed a pseudogene. The CDR3 consists of 11 residues. As DNA, the CDR3 is TGTGCCGGACCAACAGGGGGCGAGCAGTACTTC. This codes for CAGPTGGEQYF.

At least ten counts were recorded for this clonotype. The gene calls are TRBV6-5 and TRBJ1-6; a weak D match, TRBD1 (5 bases). Per the germline V gene, CDR1 is MNHEY and CDR2 is SVGAGI. The CDR3 loop spans 18 amino acids. V gave up 6 bases and J gave up 0 bases, with 18 bases separating them. The CDR3, as DNA: TGTGCCAGCAGCAGGGACCTACGCCCAAGCTCCTATAATTCACCCCTCCACTTT. Protein: CASSRDLRPSSYNSPLHF.

The sample holds many counts of this clonotype. The chain carries TRBV4-2 and TRBJ2-5; possibly TRBD2 for D (6 bases). Germline CDR1 LGHNA, CDR2 YNFKEQ. Trimming removed 1 base at V and 3 bases at J, with 9 bases between. The CDR3 runs to 14 residues. DNA of the CDR3: TGTGCCAGCAGCCAAGTAGGAGGGGAAGAGACCCAGTACTTC. It specifies CASSQVGGEETQYF.

This clonotype was picked up a small number of times. The chain recombines TRBV20-1 with TRBJ2-1, with 9 positions matching TRBD2. Germline trimming cut 6 bases from V and 1 base from J; bases unmatched to any gene: 7. CDR3 length: 15 amino acids. Germline CDR1 and CDR2: DFQATT and SNEGSKA (reference sequence). The CDR3 reads CSAPRLAASYNEQFF. In DNA, the CDR3 is TGCAGTGCCCCCAGACTAGCGGCATCCTACAATGAGCAGTTCTTC.

The chain recombines TRBV13 with TRBJ2-1; 14 nucleotides line up with TRBD2. Unmatched junction bases numbered 7, after V lost 5 bases and J lost 7 bases. This CDR3 has 16 amino acids. Germline V gene sequence: CDR1 PRHDT, CDR2 FYEKMQ (reference sequence). This CDR3 is CASSARGTSGSNEQFF. CDR3 DNA sequence: TGTGCCAGCAGCGCCCGGGGGACTAGCGGGAGTAATGAGCAGTTCTTC.

This clonotype has at least ten counts. The chain joins TRBV6-5 to TRBJ1-5, with D possibly matching TRBD1 (5 bases). The CDR3 loop spans 14 amino acids. The V gene lost 0 bases and the J gene lost 5 bases, with 8 bases spanning the gap. Germline V lookup: CDR1 MNHEY, CDR2 SVGAGI. The CDR3 here is CASSYSGQYQPQHF. CDR3 DNA sequence: TGTGCCAGCAGTTACTCGGGGCAGTATCAGCCCCAGCATTTT.

This clonotype showed up just a few times. This rearrangement joins TRBV12-3 or TRBV12-4 to TRBJ1-3; D unresolved. The CDR3 spans 12 residues. Trimming shortened V by 6 bases and J by 6 bases, and 9 bases separated the two germline ends. The DNA for the CDR3 is TGTGCCAGCAGACCGAATGAAAACACCATATATTTT. Translating it yields CASRPNENTIYF.

This clonotype turned up a few times. The genes are TRBV7-9 and TRBJ2-3; D is ambiguous. CDR1 SEHNR and CDR2 FQNEAQ come from the germline V gene (reference sequence). The V end lost 6 bases, the J end lost 4 bases, and 11 bases lay between the germline ends. The CDR3 loop spans 13 amino acids. The CDR3 region has the DNA TGTGCCAGCAGGCCCCCACATGCAGATACGCAGTATTTT. It yields the protein CASRPPHADTQYF.

The table lists this clonotype with a few counts. The chain recombines TRBV6-1 with TRBJ2-7; a weak D match, TRBD1 (7 bases). Germline CDR1 MNHNS, CDR2 SASEGT. V dropped 8 bases and J dropped 4 bases, with 9 bases sitting between them. CDR3 length equals 11 residues. CDR3 nucleotides: TGTGCCAGCCCAGGGGGGTACGAGCAGTACTTC. This codes for CASPGGYEQYF.

This clonotype appeared a few times. The chain links TRBV11-1 to TRBJ2-3; 7 nucleotides align to TRBD2. The CDR3 extends over 16 amino acids. V shed 5 bases and J 4 bases; nucleotides not matched to a gene: 12. Germline values: CDR1 SGHAT, CDR2 FQDESV (reference sequence). The CDR3 DNA is TGTGCCAGCAGCCCGCCTCCGGGACTAACCGCAGATACGCAGTATTTT. It is translated as CASSPPPGLTADTQYF.

The chain recombines TRBV2 with TRBJ2-6; unclear D gene. CDR1 and CDR2 from the germline V gene are SNHLY and FYNNEI. V lost 5 bases and J lost 4, with 9 bases in between. CDR3 size: 14 residues. The CDR3 here is CASSFPAGANVLTF. In nucleotides, the CDR3 is TGTGCCAGCAGTTTCCCGGCGGGGGCCAACGTCCTGACTTTC.

There are many counts of this clonotype. The chain combines TRBV10-1 with TRBJ2-7; D gene uncertain. The V gene lost 5 bases and the J gene lost 5 bases, with 13 bases spanning the gap. The CDR3 spans 13 residues. From germline, CDR1 is WNHNN and CDR2 SYGVQD (reference sequence). As DNA, the CDR3 is TGCGCCAGCAGTCCTTCCATATCGGACGAGCAGTACTTC. Its protein product is CASSPSISDEQYF.

This clonotype was counted only a few times. V gene TRBV11-2 combines with J gene TRBJ2-7; 10 nucleotides agree with TRBD2. Trimming took 5 bases from V and 5 from J; bases not matched to a gene: 9. Germline CDR1 is SGHAT and CDR2 is FQNNGV. The CDR3 is 15 residues long. The chain's CDR3 is CASSPLAGDLNEQYF. For the CDR3, the DNA is TGTGCCAGCAGCCCCCTAGCGGGAGACCTCAACGAGCAGTACTTC.

This clonotype was seen many times. This rearrangement joins TRBV5-1 to TRBJ1-4, with D uncertain. V lost 4 bases and J 2 bases, leaving 21 bases between the germline ends. CDR1 is SGHRS and CDR2 is YFSETQ in the germline V gene. This CDR3 is built from 18 residues. DNA for the CDR3: TGCGCCAGCAGCCCCGTTGCATCTACGGTACGGACTAATGAAAAACTGTTTTTT. It specifies CASSPVASTVRTNEKLFF. Full variable domain (missing parts from reference TRBV5-1 and TRBJ1-4): KAGVTQTPRYLIKTRGQQVTLSCSPISGHRSVSWYQQTPGQGLQFLFEYFSETQRNKGNFPGRFSGRQFSNSRSEMNVSTLELGDSALYLCASSPVASTVRTNEKLFFGSGTQLSVL.

This rearrangement joins TRBV29-1 to TRBJ2-5, with unresolved D. The V gene lost 5 bases and the J gene lost 4 bases, with 5 bases spanning the gap. The CDR3 is 10 residues long. The germline V gene has CDR1 SQVTM and CDR2 ANQGSEA. The chain's CDR3 is CSVMGETQYF. CDR3 DNA sequence: TGCAGCGTTATGGGAGAGACCCAGTACTTC.

This clonotype was seen many times. The chain has TRBV7-9 and TRBJ2-7; possible D gene TRBD1, 6 bases. This CDR3 has 14 residues. V was cut by 5 bases and J by 5 bases, with 16 bases left in between. CDR1 SEHNR and CDR2 FQNEAQ come from the germline V gene (reference sequence). The CDR3 sequence: CASSLDRLRDEQYF. CDR3 DNA: TGTGCCAGCAGCCTAGACAGGCTCCGGGACGAGCAGTACTTC.

This clonotype was observed at least ten times. The chain recombines TRBV2 with TRBJ2-1; the D is unclear. The germline gives CDR1 SNHLY, CDR2 FYNNEI. Trimming removed 8 bases from V and 9 bases from J, with 11 bases in between. This CDR3 has 11 residues. The CDR3 DNA follows: TGTGCCAGCCTAGGAGCGATTGAGCAGTTCTTC. Amino acids: CASLGAIEQFF.

The sample holds many counts of this clonotype. The chain uses TRBV19 and TRBJ1-2; no reliable D call. Per the germline V gene, CDR1 is LNHDA and CDR2 is SQIVND (reference sequence). The CDR3 runs 15 residues. V gave up 5 bases and J gave up 0 bases, with 13 bases separating them. The CDR3 DNA is TGTGCCAGTAGTCCCTGGGGAGCTACTAACTATGGCTACACCTTC. Translation gives CASSPWGATNYGYTF.

This clonotype was seen many times. V usage is TRBV29-1 and J usage is TRBJ2-1; D is perhaps TRBD1 or TRBD2 (5 bases each). Germline V gene lookup returns CDR1 SQVTM and CDR2 ANQGSEA. Trimming stripped 4 bases from V and 6 bases from J, with 19 bases between. CDR3 length: 15 residues. CDR3 sequence: CSVASPWPRGNEQFF. Here the CDR3 DNA reads TGCAGCGTTGCCTCTCCCTGGCCGAGGGGCAATGAGCAGTTCTTC.

This clonotype was picked up a small number of times. The junction and the germline gene differ at one end; a read error may be behind it. This chain links TRBV6-4 with TRBJ1-1, with D uncertain. Germline V gives CDR1 MRHNA, CDR2 SNTAGT. CDR3 size: 15 residues. CDR3 sequence (DNA): TGTGCCAGCAGTGAGAGTCGGGGAGGGAACGCTGAAGCTTTCTTT. It is translated as CASSESRGGNAEAFF.

This clonotype was counted many times. The chain employs TRBV20-1 and TRBJ2-2; TRBD1 agrees at 8 bases. V was pared by 6 bases and J by 4 bases, with 10 bases of the junction left unmatched. Germline V gene sequence: CDR1 DFQATT, CDR2 SNEGSKA (reference sequence). The CDR3 runs 15 residues. The CDR3 region is CSAPRQGSATGELFF. The DNA of the CDR3 is TGCAGTGCGCCGAGACAGGGGTCGGCCACCGGGGAGCTGTTTTTT.